These 3 T cell receptor beta chains were sequenced from one sample in a study of OX40 agonist ivuxolimab in advanced cancers. Produced via immunoSEQ multiplex PCR; TCRdb's table is partial and in-frame only. The data contain more than 70,000 clones, 80% to 90% of them seen just once; the ten biggest clones take up approximately 10%. The material was CD4+ or CD8+ T cells sorted from blood, obtained in a trial of the OX40 agonist ivuxolimab. The receptor set was obtained from an adult with an advanced solid tumor such as melanoma, head and neck, liver or kidney cancer.

This clone came up a few times. The chain has TRBV5-4 and TRBJ2-6; D is ambiguous. The CDR3 is 15 amino acids. V lost 2 bases and J lost 4, with 10 bases in between. The V gene's germline CDR1 is SGHNT and CDR2 YYREEE (reference sequence). The CDR3 spells CASSFPGTGANVLTF. The CDR3 DNA sequence: TGTGCCAGCAGCTTCCCGGGTACCGGGGCCAACGTCCTGACTTTC.

The count of this clone is one. The chain's CDR3 is CASYKNTGELFF. CDR3 DNA sequence: TGTGCCAGCTACAAGAACACCGGGGAGCTGTTTTTT. The rearrangement links TRBV11-2 to TRBJ2-2, with D uncertain. Germline V gene data show CDR1 as SGHAT and CDR2 as FQNNGV. The CDR3 is made up of 12 amino acids. V was pared by 8 bases and J by 1 base, with 5 bases between.

The chain is built from TRBV27 and TRBJ2-7, with D tentatively TRBD2 (6 bases). CDR1 MNHEY and CDR2 SMNVEV come from the germline V gene (reference sequence). V dropped 6 bases and J dropped 0 bases, with 18 bases sitting between them. This CDR3 has 16 amino acids. CDR3 residues: CASRSLSGWISYEQYF. As DNA, the CDR3 is TGTGCCAGCAGAAGCCTAAGCGGGTGGATCTCCTACGAGCAGTACTTC.